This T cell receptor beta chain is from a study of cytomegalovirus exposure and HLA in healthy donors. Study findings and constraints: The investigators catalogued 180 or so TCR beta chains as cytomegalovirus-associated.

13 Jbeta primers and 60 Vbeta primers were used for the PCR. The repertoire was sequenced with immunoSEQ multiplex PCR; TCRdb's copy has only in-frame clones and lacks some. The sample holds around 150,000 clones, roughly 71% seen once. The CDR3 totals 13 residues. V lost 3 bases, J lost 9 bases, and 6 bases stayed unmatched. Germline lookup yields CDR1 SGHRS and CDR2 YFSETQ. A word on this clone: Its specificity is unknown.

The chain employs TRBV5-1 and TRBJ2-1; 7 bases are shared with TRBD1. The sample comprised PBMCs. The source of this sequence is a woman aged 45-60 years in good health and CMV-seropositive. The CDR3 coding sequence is TGCGCCAGCAGCTCGACAGGGTTCGGTGAGCAGTTCTTC. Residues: CASSSTGFGEQFF.